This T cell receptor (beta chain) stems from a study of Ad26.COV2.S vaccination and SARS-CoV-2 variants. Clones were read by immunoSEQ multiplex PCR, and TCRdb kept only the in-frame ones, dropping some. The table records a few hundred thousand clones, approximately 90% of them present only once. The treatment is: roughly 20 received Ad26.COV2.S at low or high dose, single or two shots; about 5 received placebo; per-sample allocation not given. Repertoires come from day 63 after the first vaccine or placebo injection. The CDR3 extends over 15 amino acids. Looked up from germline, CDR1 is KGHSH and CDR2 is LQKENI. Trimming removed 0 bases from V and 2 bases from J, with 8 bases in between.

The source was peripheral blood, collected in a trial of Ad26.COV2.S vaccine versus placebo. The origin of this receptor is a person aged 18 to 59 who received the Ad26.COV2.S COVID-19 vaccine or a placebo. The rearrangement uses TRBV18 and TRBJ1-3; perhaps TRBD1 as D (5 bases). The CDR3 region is CASSPPGAPGNTIYF. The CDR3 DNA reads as TGTGCCAGCTCACCACCCGGGGCGCCTGGAAACACCATATATTTT.